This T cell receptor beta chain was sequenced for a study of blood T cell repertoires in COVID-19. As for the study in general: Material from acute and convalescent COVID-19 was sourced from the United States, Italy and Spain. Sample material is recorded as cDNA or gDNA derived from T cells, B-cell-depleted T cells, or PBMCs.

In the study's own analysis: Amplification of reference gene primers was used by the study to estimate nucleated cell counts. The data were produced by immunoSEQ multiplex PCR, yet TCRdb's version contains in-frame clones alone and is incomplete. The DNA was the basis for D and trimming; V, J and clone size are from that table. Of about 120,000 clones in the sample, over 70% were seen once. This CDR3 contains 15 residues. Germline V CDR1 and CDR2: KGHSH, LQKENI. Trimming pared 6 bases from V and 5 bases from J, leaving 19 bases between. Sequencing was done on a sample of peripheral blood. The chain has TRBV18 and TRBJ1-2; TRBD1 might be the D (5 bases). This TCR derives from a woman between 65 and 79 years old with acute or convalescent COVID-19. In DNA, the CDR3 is TGTGCCAGCTCGTCAGCGCTCCCCGGGGGTTATGGCTACACCTTC. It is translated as CASSSALPGGYGYTF.